The text below deals with one TCR beta chain. No antigen is known for it. PCR used 60 Vbeta primers and 13 Jbeta primers. Measured with immunoSEQ multiplex PCR; TCRdb has only the in-frame clones, and not every one. The sample includes some 99,000 clones, 73% of them seen just once. This specimen comes from a study of cytomegalovirus exposure and HLA in healthy donors. Study-wide points: Roughly even sequencing depth across donors was the assumption behind the presence/absence analyses.

The CDR3 has 12 residues. V was shortened by 5 bases and J by 5 bases, with 6 bases between the two germline ends. Germline V gene lookup returns CDR1 LGHNA and CDR2 YNFKEQ. The sequence was collected from a man aged 40-49 years in good health and CMV-seronegative. Sample: PBMCs. The rearrangement joins TRBV4-2 to TRBJ2-2; D call uncertain. CDR3 sequence: CASSGATGELFF. The CDR3 DNA reads as TGTGCCAGCAGCGGTGCGACCGGGGAGCTGTTTTTT.